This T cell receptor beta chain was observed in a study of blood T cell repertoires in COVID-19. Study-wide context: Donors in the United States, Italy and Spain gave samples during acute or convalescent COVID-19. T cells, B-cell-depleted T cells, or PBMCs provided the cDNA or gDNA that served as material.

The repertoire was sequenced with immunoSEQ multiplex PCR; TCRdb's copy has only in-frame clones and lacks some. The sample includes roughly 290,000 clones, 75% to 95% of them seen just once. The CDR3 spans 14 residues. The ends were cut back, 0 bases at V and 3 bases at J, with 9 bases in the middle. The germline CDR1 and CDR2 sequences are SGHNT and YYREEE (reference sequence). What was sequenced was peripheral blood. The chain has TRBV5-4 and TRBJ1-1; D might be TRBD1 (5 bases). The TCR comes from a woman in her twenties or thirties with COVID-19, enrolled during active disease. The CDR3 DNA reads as TGTGCCAGCAGCTTGGAGGGGTTGTACACTGAAGCTTTCTTT. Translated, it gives CASSLEGLYTEAFF. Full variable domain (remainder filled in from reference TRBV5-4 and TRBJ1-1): ETGVTQSPTHLIKTRGQQVTLRCSSQSGHNTVSWYQQALGQGPQFIFQYYREEENGRGNFPPRFSGLQFPNYSSELNVNALELDDSALYLCASSLEGLYTEAFFGQGTRLTVV.